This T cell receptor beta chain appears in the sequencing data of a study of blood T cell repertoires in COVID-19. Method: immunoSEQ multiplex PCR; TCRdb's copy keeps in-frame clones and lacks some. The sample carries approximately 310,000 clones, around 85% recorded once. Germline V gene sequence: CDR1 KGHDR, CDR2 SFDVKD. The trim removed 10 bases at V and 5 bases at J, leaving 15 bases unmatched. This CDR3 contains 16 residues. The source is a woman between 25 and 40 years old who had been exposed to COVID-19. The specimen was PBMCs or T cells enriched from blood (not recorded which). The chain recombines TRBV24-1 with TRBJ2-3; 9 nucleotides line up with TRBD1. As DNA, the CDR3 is TGTGCCACTAAACCGGGACAGGGATTTAGAGGAGATACGCAGTATTTT. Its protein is CATKPGQGFRGDTQYF.